The 17 T cell receptor beta chains below all came from one sample that was sequenced in a study of cytomegalovirus exposure and HLA in healthy donors. Primers: 60 Vbeta forward and 13 Jbeta reverse. Here immunoSEQ multiplex PCR was the method, and the copy in TCRdb shows in-frame clones only, minus some. Of 240,000 or so clones in the sample, approximately 82% are singletons; the top ten hold around 8.6%. The sample was PBMCs. All receptors derive from an older woman in good health and CMV-seropositive.

This sequence joins TRBV5-6 and TRBJ2-7; TRBD1 matches 7 bases. This CDR3 contains 12 residues. Trimming at V came to 1 base and at J to 7 bases, leaving 2 bases not matched to a gene. In germline, CDR1 is SGHDT, CDR2 YYEEEE. The CDR3 DNA reads as TGTGCCAGCAGCTTGAGGGGGCGAGAGCAGTACTTC. This sequence encodes CASSLRGREQYF.

The DNA of the CDR3 is TGTGCCAGCAGTTTGGGCCTATTCACAGATACGCAGTATTTT. Translated: CASSLGLFTDTQYF. V and J are TRBV27 and TRBJ2-3, with D uncertain. This CDR3 contains 14 residues. V shed 3 bases and J shed 2 bases, with 9 bases lying between them. Germline lookup yields CDR1 MNHEY and CDR2 SMNVEV (reference sequence).

The chain couples TRBV15 to TRBJ2-7; 7 bases fit TRBD1. V was clipped by 2 bases and J by 6 bases; unmatched bases: 13. CDR3 length: 16 residues. Germline V gene data show CDR1 as LNHNV and CDR2 as YYDKDF (reference sequence). CDR3 coding DNA: TGTGCCACCAGCAGACAAAGACAGGGTGTCGCGGGCGAGCAGTACTTC. Amino acid sequence: CATSRQRQGVAGEQYF.

This clone appeared a single time. The rearrangement links TRBV15 to TRBJ1-4; D remains ambiguous. The CDR3 has 14 amino acids. Germline V gives CDR1 LNHNV, CDR2 YYDKDF (reference sequence). V lost 0 bases and J lost 6, with 8 bases in between. The CDR3 sequence: CATSREESYEKLFF. CDR3 in DNA: TGTGCCACCAGCAGAGAAGAGTCTTATGAAAAACTGTTTTTT.

This clone was counted only a few times. The chain uses TRBV19 and TRBJ1-1; D unresolved. CDR3 length: 13 amino acids. The V end lost 3 bases, the J end lost 6 bases, and 11 bases lay between the germline ends. Germline V gene sequence: CDR1 LNHDA, CDR2 SQIVND (reference sequence). The CDR3 DNA is TGTGCCAGTAGTATCTTCCAAGCCGCTGAAGCTTTCTTT. Encoded protein: CASSIFQAAEAFF.

The chain is built from TRBV5-1 and TRBJ2-1; TRBD2 matches 7 bases. Germline trimming cut 4 bases from V and 4 bases from J; bases unmatched to any gene: 11. This CDR3 region has 16 residues. Germline CDR1 and CDR2: SGHRS and YFSETQ. The CDR3 sequence is CASSPQGAGYYNEQFF. CDR3 DNA: TGCGCCAGCAGCCCCCAGGGAGCGGGATATTACAATGAGCAGTTCTTC. Together with reference TRBV5-1 and TRBJ2-1, the CDR3 gives the full variable domain: KAGVTQTPRYLIKTRGQQVTLSCSPISGHRSVSWYQQTPGQGLQFLFEYFSETQRNKGNFPGRFSGRQFSNSRSEMNVSTLELGDSALYLCASSPQGAGYYNEQFFGPGTRLTVL.

V gene TRBV9 combines with J gene TRBJ1-1; no reliable D call. The V gene lost 2 bases and the J gene lost 0 bases, with 17 bases spanning the gap. CDR3 length equals 17 residues. Germline CDR1 reads SGDLS; CDR2 reads YYNGEE. This CDR3 is CASSVSGLIRMNTEAFF. The CDR3 DNA is TGTGCCAGCAGCGTCAGCGGGCTAATAAGAATGAACACTGAAGCTTTCTTT.

The chain links TRBV12-5 to TRBJ2-7, with D perhaps matching TRBD2 (6 bases). Trimming removed 3 bases from V and 0 bases from J, with 18 bases in between. The CDR3 runs to 17 residues. Per germline, CDR1 LGHNT and CDR2 FRNRAP. CDR3 in amino acids: CASGFLARKLISYEQYF. CDR3 nucleotide sequence: TGTGCTAGTGGTTTCCTAGCGAGAAAGCTGATCTCCTACGAGCAGTACTTC.

In its sample, this clone was seen once. This rearrangement joins TRBV4-2 to TRBJ2-7; 8 bases agree with TRBD1. Germline values: CDR1 LGHNA, CDR2 YNFKEQ. J lost 5 bases, V lost 5 bases, and 26 bases had no gene match. This CDR3 is 20 amino acids long. In DNA, the CDR3 is TGTGCCAGCAGCAAGTTCCCTTCGGGACAGGCCCTTGGCGGGATCCACGAGCAGTACTTC. Translating it yields CASSKFPSGQALGGIHEQYF.

The chain recombines TRBV27 with TRBJ2-1; 8 positions match TRBD2. V trimming: 6 bases; J trimming: 7 bases; junction bases outside the gene matches: 11. CDR1 and CDR2 (germline): MNHEY, SMNVEV (reference sequence). The CDR3 is 15 amino acids. The CDR3 DNA reads as TGTGCCAGCAGCCGAGCGGGAGTGGTCCTGAATGAGCAGTTCTTC. The encoded protein is CASSRAGVVLNEQFF.

This chain connects TRBV9 to TRBJ2-7; weak D call: TRBD2 (7 bases). The V end lost 4 bases, the J end lost 5 bases, and 13 bases lay between the germline ends. CDR3 length: 13 amino acids. Germline CDR1 reads SGDLS; CDR2 reads YYNGEE. CDR3 sequence (DNA): TGTGCCAGCAGCACTGTGGGGGGGCACGAGCAGTACTTC. It is translated as CASSTVGGHEQYF.

The J gene is TRBJ1-3, the V gene TRBV18, with a tentative D call TRBD1 (5 bases). Germline V CDR1 and CDR2: KGHSH, LQKENI. The CDR3 covers 15 residues. Between the trimmed V and J ends, which lost 6 bases and 0 bases, there was a span of 12 bases. CDR3 amino acids: CASSLQGNSGNTIYF. CDR3 DNA sequence: TGTGCCAGCTCCCTTCAGGGTAACTCTGGAAACACCATATATTTT.

V usage is TRBV10-3 and J usage is TRBJ2-2, with TRBD2 as a possible D gene (6 bases). Per germline, CDR1 ENHRY and CDR2 SYGVKD. The CDR3 has 14 residues. V lost 7 bases and J 0 bases, leaving 9 bases between the germline ends. As DNA, the CDR3 is TGTGCCATCACGGGGACTCCGAACACCGGGGAGCTGTTTTTT. As protein: CAITGTPNTGELFF.

The chain couples TRBV18 to TRBJ2-7, with 7 bases identical to TRBD1. With V trimmed by 4 bases and J by 7 bases, 10 bases remained unmatched. The CDR3 extends over 14 amino acids. The germline gives CDR1 KGHSH, CDR2 LQKENI. DNA of the CDR3: TGTGCCAGCTCACGGGTAGGGGGCGCCGGAGAGCAGTACTTC. It is translated as CASSRVGGAGEQYF.

The chain employs TRBV5-1 and TRBJ1-2, with D perhaps matching TRBD1 (5 bases). The CDR3 is 13 residues long. The ends were cut back, 4 bases at V and 2 bases at J, with 9 bases in the middle. Looked up from germline, CDR1 is SGHRS and CDR2 is YFSETQ. CDR3 loop: CASSEDRNYGYTF. The CDR3 DNA reads as TGCGCCAGCAGCGAAGACAGAAACTATGGCTACACCTTC.

By share, this clone counts as hyperexpanded. The CDR3 loop is CASTQGAGELFF. In DNA, the CDR3 is TGTGCCAGTACCCAGGGTGCCGGGGAGCTGTTTTTT. The chain uses TRBV19 and TRBJ2-2, with a possible D match to TRBD1 (5 bases). The CDR3 consists of 12 residues. Deletions cut 7 bases from V and 6 bases from J, with 9 bases between. CDR1 is LNHDA and CDR2 is SQIVND in the germline V gene (reference sequence). Together with reference TRBV19 and TRBJ2-2, the CDR3 gives the full variable domain: DGGITQSPKYLFRKEGQNVTLSCEQNLNHDAMYWYRQDPGQGLRLIYYSQIVNDFQKGDIAEGYSVSREKKESFPLTVTSAQKNPTAFYLCASTQGAGELFFGEGSRLTVL.

The rearrangement links TRBV5-1 to TRBJ2-7; D uncertain. This CDR3 is 14 amino acids long. Deletions cut 1 base from V and 2 bases from J, with 10 bases between. The germline gives CDR1 SGHRS, CDR2 YFSETQ. The CDR3 DNA reads as TGCGCCAGCAGCTTGTCCGGAGTCCCCTACGAGCAGTACTTC. It translates to CASSLSGVPYEQYF.